What follows describes a single T cell receptor beta chain. This sample was included in a study of shared clonotypes between healthy human individuals. Measured with immunoSEQ multiplex PCR; TCRdb has only the in-frame clones, and not every one. The sample yields 2 million to 2.5 million clones, 93% seen once. The CDR3 extends over 17 amino acids. The germline CDR1 and CDR2 sequences are SGHDN and FVKESK. J lost 1 base, V lost 4 bases, and 9 bases had no gene match. Sequenced: naive CD4+ T cells from PBMCs. Subset indicated: CD45RA+ positively selected. The chain uses TRBV14 and TRBJ2-5; 10 bases line up with TRBD1. The source is a man aged 18 to 30 in good health. Some clones in this sample may be carry-over from other donors' samples. CDR3 region: CASSRQDRGIFQETQYF. For the CDR3, the DNA is TGTGCCAGCAGCCGGCAGGACAGGGGGATTTTCCAAGAGACCCAGTACTTC.